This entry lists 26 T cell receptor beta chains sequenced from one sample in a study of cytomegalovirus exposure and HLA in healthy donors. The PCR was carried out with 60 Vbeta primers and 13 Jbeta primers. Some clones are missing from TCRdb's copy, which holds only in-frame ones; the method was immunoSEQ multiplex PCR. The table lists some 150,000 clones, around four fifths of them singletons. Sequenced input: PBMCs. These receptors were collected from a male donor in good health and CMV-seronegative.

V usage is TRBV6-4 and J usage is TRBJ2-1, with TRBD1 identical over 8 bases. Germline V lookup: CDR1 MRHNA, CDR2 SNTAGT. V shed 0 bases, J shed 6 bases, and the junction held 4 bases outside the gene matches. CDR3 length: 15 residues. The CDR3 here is CASSDSGQGSNEQFF. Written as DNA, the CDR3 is TGTGCCAGCAGTGACTCTGGACAGGGATCCAATGAGCAGTTCTTC.

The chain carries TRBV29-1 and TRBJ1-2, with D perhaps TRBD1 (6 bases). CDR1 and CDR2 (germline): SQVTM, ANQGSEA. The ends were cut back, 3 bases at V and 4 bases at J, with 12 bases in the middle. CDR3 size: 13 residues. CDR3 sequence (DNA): TGCAGCGTTGATTGGGGGCGAGGCTATGGCTACACCTTC. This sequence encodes CSVDWGRGYGYTF.

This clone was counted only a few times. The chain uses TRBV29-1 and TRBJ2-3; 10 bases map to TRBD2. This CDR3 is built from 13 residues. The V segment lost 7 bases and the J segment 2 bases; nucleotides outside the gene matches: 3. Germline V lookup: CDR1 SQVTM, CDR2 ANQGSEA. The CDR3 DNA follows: TGCAGCGGGGGACTAGCGAACACAGATACGCAGTATTTT. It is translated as CSGGLANTDTQYF.

Written as DNA, the CDR3 is TGTGCCAGCAGCCCTTCTCCGCCGGGACAGGTCAATTCACCCCTCCACTTT. Its protein product is CASSPSPPGQVNSPLHF. The rearrangement joins TRBV7-9 to TRBJ1-6; TRBD1 agrees at 8 bases. The germline CDR1 and CDR2 sequences are SEHNR and FQNEAQ (reference sequence). The J segment lost 7 bases and the V segment lost 5 bases, leaving 13 bases of the junction unmatched. This CDR3 region has 17 residues.

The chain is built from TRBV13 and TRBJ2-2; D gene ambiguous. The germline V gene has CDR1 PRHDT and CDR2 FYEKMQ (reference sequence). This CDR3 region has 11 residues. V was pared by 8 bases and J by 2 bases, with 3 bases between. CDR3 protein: CASLNTGELFF. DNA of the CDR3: TGTGCCAGCCTAAACACCGGGGAGCTGTTTTTT.

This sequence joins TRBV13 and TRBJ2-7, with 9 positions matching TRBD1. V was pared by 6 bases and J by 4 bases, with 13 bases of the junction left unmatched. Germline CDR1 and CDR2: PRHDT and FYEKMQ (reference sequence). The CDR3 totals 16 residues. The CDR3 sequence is CASRRGGQGKRYEQYF. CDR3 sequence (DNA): TGTGCCAGCAGACGTGGTGGACAGGGGAAGAGGTACGAGCAGTACTTC.

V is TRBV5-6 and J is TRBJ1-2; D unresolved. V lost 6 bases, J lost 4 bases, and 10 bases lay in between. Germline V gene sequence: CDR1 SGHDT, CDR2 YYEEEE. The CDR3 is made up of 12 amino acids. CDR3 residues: CASNTGSYGYTF. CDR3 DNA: TGTGCCAGCAATACGGGATCCTATGGCTACACCTTC.

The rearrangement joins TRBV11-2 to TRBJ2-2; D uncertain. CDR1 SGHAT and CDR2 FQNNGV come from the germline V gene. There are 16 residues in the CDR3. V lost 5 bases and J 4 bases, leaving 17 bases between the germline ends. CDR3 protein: CASSQIPELFTGELFF. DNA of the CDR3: TGTGCCAGCAGCCAGATACCGGAGTTGTTCACCGGGGAGCTGTTTTTT.

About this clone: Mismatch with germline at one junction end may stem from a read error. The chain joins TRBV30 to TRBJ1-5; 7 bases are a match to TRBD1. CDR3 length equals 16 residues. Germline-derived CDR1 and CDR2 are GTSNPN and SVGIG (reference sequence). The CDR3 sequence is CARSVQGGEWNQPQHF. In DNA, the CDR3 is TGTGCCCGGAGTGTACAAGGGGGCGAGTGGAATCAGCCCCAGCATTTT.

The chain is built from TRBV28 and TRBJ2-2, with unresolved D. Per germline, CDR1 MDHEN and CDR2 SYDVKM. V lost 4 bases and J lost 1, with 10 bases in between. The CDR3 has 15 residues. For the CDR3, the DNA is TGTGCCAGCAGTTACCCTAGTGGGAACACCGGGGAGCTGTTTTTT. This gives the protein CASSYPSGNTGELFF.

The CDR3 protein is CASSPSIQTGPYNEQFF. For the CDR3, the DNA is TGTGCCAGCAGCCCCTCGATCCAAACAGGGCCCTACAATGAGCAGTTCTTC. This sequence joins TRBV4-2 and TRBJ2-1, with D possibly matching TRBD1 (6 bases). Between the trimmed V and J ends, which lost 4 bases and 2 bases, there was a span of 18 bases. CDR3 size: 17 residues. Germline V gene sequence: CDR1 LGHNA, CDR2 YNFKEQ.

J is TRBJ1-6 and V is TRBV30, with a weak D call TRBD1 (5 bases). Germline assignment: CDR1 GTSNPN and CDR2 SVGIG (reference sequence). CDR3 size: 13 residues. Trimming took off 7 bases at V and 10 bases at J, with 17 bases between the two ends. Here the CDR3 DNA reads TGTGCCTTAACAATGGCAGGGCGATCACCCCTCCACTTT. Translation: CALTMAGRSPLHF. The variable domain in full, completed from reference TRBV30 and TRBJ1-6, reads SQTIHQWPATLVQPVGSPLSLECTVEGTSNPNLYWYRQAAGRGLQLLFYSVGIGQISSEVPQNLSASRPQDRQFILSSKKLLLSDSGFYLCALTMAGRSPLHFGNGTRLTVT.

This CDR3 reads CASSSPGVGRQPQHF. The CDR3 DNA follows: TGTGCCAGCAGTTCCCCCGGAGTCGGTCGACAGCCCCAGCATTTT. The rearrangement uses TRBV28 and TRBJ1-5; no clear D gene. The ends were cut back, 4 bases at V and 7 bases at J, with 17 bases in the middle. Per germline, CDR1 MDHEN and CDR2 SYDVKM. This CDR3 has 15 amino acids.

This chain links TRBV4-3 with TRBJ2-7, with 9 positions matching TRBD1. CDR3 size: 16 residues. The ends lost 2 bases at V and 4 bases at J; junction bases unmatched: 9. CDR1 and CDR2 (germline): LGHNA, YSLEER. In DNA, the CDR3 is TGCGCCAGCAGCCAAAACAGGGGGCCAGATGATTACGAGCAGTACTTC. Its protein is CASSQNRGPDDYEQYF.

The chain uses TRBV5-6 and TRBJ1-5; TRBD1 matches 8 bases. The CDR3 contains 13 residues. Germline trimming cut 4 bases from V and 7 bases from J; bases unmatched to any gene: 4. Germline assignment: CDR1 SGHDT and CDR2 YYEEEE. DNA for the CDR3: TGTGCCAGCAGCAACGGACAGGGACAGCCCCAGCATTTT. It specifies CASSNGQGQPQHF.

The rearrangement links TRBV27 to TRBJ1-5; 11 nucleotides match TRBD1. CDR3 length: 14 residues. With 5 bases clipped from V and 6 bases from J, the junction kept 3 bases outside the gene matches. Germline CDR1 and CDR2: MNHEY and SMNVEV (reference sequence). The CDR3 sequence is CASSPGTGGQPQHF. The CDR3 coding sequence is TGTGCCAGCAGTCCAGGGACAGGGGGTCAGCCCCAGCATTTT.

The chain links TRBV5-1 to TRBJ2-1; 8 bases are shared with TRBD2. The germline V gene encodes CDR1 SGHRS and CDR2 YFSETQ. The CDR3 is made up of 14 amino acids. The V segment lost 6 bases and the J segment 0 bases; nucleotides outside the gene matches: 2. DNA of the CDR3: TGCGCCAGCAACAGCGGGAGCTCCTACAATGAGCAGTTCTTC. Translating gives CASNSGSSYNEQFF.

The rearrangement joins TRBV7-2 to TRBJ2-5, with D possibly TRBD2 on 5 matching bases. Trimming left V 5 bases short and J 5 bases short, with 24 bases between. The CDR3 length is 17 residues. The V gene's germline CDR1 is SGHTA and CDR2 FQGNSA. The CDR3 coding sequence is TGTGCCAGCAGCCTCCTACCTTCCGGGCCCACTAGGGAGACCCAGTACTTC. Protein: CASSLLPSGPTRETQYF. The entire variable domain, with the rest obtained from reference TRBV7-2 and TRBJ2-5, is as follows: GAGVSQSPSNKVTEKGKDVELRCDPISGHTALYWYRQSLGQGLEFLIYFQGNSAPDKSGLPSDRFSAERTGGSVSTLTIQRTQQEDSAVYLCASSLLPSGPTRETQYFGPGTRLLVL.

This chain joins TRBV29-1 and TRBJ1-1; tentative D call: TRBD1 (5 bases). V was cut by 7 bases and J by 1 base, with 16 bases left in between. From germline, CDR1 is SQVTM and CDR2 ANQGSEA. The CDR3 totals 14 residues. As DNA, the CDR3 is TGCAGCGGCCGAGGGAGGGGCGGGAACACTGAAGCTTTCTTT. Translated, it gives CSGRGRGGNTEAFF.

The CDR3 loop is CASSTPPQGRGNPYEQYF. The CDR3 DNA follows: TGTGCCAGCAGTACCCCCCCCCAGGGGCGAGGGAATCCCTACGAGCAGTACTTC. The V and J genes are TRBV28 and TRBJ2-7; TRBD1 might be the D (6 bases). Trimming took off 5 bases at V and 2 bases at J, with 25 bases between the two ends. The CDR3 spans 18 residues. CDR1 and CDR2 (germline): MDHEN, SYDVKM.

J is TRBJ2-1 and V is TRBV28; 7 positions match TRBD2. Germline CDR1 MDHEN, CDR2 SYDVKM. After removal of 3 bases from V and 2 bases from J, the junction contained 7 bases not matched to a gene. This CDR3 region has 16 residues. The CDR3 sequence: CASSFGAGVAYNEQFF. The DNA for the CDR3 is TGTGCCAGCAGTTTCGGTGCGGGAGTTGCCTACAATGAGCAGTTCTTC.

This chain's CDR3 is CASSLYGGEGYEQYF. The DNA of the CDR3 is TGCGCCAGCAGCTTGTATGGTGGGGAGGGCTACGAGCAGTACTTC. V usage is TRBV5-1 and J usage is TRBJ2-7; 7 bases agree with TRBD2. The CDR3 extends over 15 amino acids. Trimming cost V 1 base and J 3 bases; bases outside gene matches: 7. CDR1 SGHRS and CDR2 YFSETQ come from the germline V gene.

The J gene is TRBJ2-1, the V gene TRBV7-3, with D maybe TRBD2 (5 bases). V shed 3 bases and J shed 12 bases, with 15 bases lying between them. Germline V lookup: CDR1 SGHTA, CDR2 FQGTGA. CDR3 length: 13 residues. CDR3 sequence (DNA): TGTGCCAGCAGCTTCCGACCCGGGGAGAGGCAGTTCTTC. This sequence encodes CASSFRPGERQFF.

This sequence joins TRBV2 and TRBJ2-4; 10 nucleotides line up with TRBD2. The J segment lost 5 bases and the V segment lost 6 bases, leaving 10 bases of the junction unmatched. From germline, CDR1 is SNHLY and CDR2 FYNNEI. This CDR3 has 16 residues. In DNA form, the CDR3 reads TGTGCCAGCAGCAGCGGGGGGGCCGTTAGTCAAAACATTCAGTACTTC. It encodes CASSSGGAVSQNIQYF. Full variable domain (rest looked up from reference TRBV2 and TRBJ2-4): EPEVTQTPSHQVTQMGQEVILRCVPISNHLYFYWYRQILGQKVEFLVSFYNNEISEKSEIFDDQFSVERPDGSNFTLKIRSTKLEDSAMYFCASSSGGAVSQNIQYFGAGTRLSVL.

The CDR3 region is CASSTDTNSYEQYF. The CDR3 nucleotides read TGTGCCAGCAGCACGGACACTAACTCCTACGAGCAGTACTTC. V is TRBV5-5 and J is TRBJ2-7; possibly TRBD1 for D (5 bases). Germline CDR1 SGHKS, CDR2 YYEKEE (reference sequence). The V end was cut by 4 bases, the J end by 0 bases, with 11 bases between. The CDR3 runs 14 residues.

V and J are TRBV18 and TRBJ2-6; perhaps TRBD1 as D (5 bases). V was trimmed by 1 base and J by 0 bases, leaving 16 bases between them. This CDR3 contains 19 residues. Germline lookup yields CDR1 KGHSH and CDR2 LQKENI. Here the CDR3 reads CASSPQLGASRSGANVLTF. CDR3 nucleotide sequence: TGTGCCAGCTCACCACAATTAGGGGCTTCTCGCTCTGGGGCCAACGTCCTGACTTTC.